The 14 T cell receptor beta chains below were found in one sample sequenced in a study of cytomegalovirus exposure and HLA in healthy donors. Use of 60 Vbeta and 13 Jbeta primers characterized the PCR. TCRdb's copy holds only in-frame clones and misses some; the assay was immunoSEQ multiplex PCR. The sample has 200,000 to 250,000 clones; around 70% are singletons. Sequencing was done on a sample of PBMCs. The source is a man aged 35 to 55 in good health and CMV-seropositive.

CDR3 DNA sequence: TGTGCCAGCAGCTCGGGGGGGTACACAGATACGCAGTATTTT. It encodes CASSSGGYTDTQYF. The rearrangement links TRBV5-4 to TRBJ2-3, with 8 positions matching TRBD2. The trim removed 3 bases at V and 2 bases at J, leaving 2 bases unmatched. Germline V gives CDR1 SGHNT, CDR2 YYREEE (reference sequence). The CDR3 is 14 residues long.

This chain uses TRBV6-1 with TRBJ2-5, with TRBD2 identical over 11 bases. Losses at the gene ends were 7 bases for V and 5 bases for J; bases not matched to a gene: 9. The CDR3 contains 15 residues. Germline V lookup: CDR1 MNHNS, CDR2 SASEGT. The CDR3: CASNLAGGLGETQYF. The DNA for the CDR3 is TGTGCCAGCAACCTAGCGGGGGGCCTGGGGGAGACCCAGTACTTC.

A few counts support this clone. The CDR3, as DNA: TGTGCCAGCAGCTTCCAGGCCAACAATGAGCAGTTCTTC. It is translated as CASSFQANNEQFF. The chain has TRBV11-3 and TRBJ2-1; no firm D call. The CDR3 totals 13 residues. V lost 3 bases, J lost 5 bases, and 8 bases lay in between. Germline V gene data show CDR1 as SGHNT and CDR2 as YENEEA. Full variable domain (outside the CDR3, taken from reference TRBV11-3 and TRBJ2-1): EAGVVQSPRYKIIEKKQPVAFWCNPISGHNTLYWYLQNLGQGPELLIRYENEEAVDDSQLPKDRFSAERLKGVDSTLKIQPAELGDSAVYLCASSFQANNEQFFGPGTRLTVL.

J is TRBJ2-5 and V is TRBV5-1; possibly TRBD1 for D (6 bases). Germline V gene data show CDR1 as SGHRS and CDR2 as YFSETQ. Trimming stripped 2 bases from V and 4 bases from J, with 6 bases between. The CDR3 contains 12 residues. Here the CDR3 DNA reads TGCGCCAGCAGCTTACAGGGAGAGACCCAGTACTTC. It codes for CASSLQGETQYF.

The sample holds a few counts of this clone. In DNA, the CDR3 is TGTGCCAGCAGCTTGTACCCCGGGGGGAAGGGGACCGGGGAGCTGTTTTTT. It codes for CASSLYPGGKGTGELFF. The J gene is TRBJ2-2, the V gene TRBV5-4; 7 bases fit TRBD2. The ends lost 1 base at V and 5 bases at J; junction bases unmatched: 11. Germline CDR1 SGHNT, CDR2 YYREEE (reference sequence). There are 17 residues in the CDR3.

In this sample, this clone turned up once. The chain carries TRBV5-1 and TRBJ2-2, with 9 bases fitting TRBD1. V shed 0 bases and J 6 bases; nucleotides not matched to a gene: 3. The CDR3 length is 15 residues. Germline CDR1 reads SGHRS; CDR2 reads YFSETQ. CDR3: CASSLGQGDSGELFF. The CDR3 bases are TGCGCCAGCAGCTTGGGACAGGGGGATTCCGGGGAGCTGTTTTTT.

CDR3 sequence reads: CASRPRGGRLYEQYF. CDR3 coding DNA: TGTGCCAGCAGACCACGGGGGGGCCGGTTATACGAGCAGTACTTC. The genes are TRBV6-5 and TRBJ2-7; 8 bases are a match to TRBD2. Germline V CDR1 and CDR2: MNHEY, SVGAGI. V lost 6 bases to trimming and J lost 4 bases; unmatched junction nucleotides: 11. The CDR3 sequence is 15 residues long.

This chain links TRBV6-6 with TRBJ2-7; D gene ambiguous. The ends were cut back, 5 bases at V and 0 bases at J, with 8 bases in the middle. Germline CDR1 is MNHNY and CDR2 is SVGAGI (reference sequence). The CDR3 is made up of 13 amino acids. CDR3 sequence: CASSPGLSYEQYF. For the CDR3, the DNA is TGTGCCAGCAGTCCAGGTCTCTCCTACGAGCAGTACTTC.

The chain recombines TRBV7-9 with TRBJ2-2; D may be TRBD1 (5 bases). The CDR3 is 15 amino acids. V dropped 5 bases and J dropped 2 bases, with 12 bases sitting between them. CDR1 is SEHNR, CDR2 FQNEAQ, per germline (reference sequence). The CDR3 sequence: CASSDTGDNTGELFF. The CDR3 nucleotides read TGTGCCAGCAGCGATACAGGAGATAACACCGGGGAGCTGTTTTTT. Complete variable domain (other parts from reference TRBV7-9 and TRBJ2-2): DTGVSQNPRHKITKRGQNVTFRCDPISEHNRLYWYRQTLGQGPEFLTYFQNEAQLEKSRLLSDRFSAERPKGSFSTLEIQRTEQGDSAMYLCASSDTGDNTGELFFGEGSRLTVL.

The chain carries TRBV13 and TRBJ2-5; TRBD1 aligns across 11 bases. Near its end, the DNA agrees better with TRBJ2-7, so the J call may be wrong. The CDR3 consists of 16 residues. Germline V gene lookup returns CDR1 PRHDT and CDR2 FYEKMQ (reference sequence). The CDR3 DNA reads as TGTGCCAGCAGCAGAGCCGGGACAGGGGGCTCCTACGAGCAGTACTTC. Its protein product is CASSRAGTGGSYEQYF.

This chain connects TRBV9 to TRBJ1-3; D unclear. The CDR3 has 14 amino acids. V gave up 0 bases and J gave up 2 bases, with 6 bases separating them. Germline V lookup: CDR1 SGDLS, CDR2 YYNGEE. The CDR3 is CASSVERAGNTIYF. The CDR3 nucleotides read TGTGCCAGCAGCGTAGAAAGAGCTGGAAACACCATATATTTT.

The chain couples TRBV27 to TRBJ1-2, with 9 positions matching TRBD1. Germline loops: CDR1 MNHEY, CDR2 SMNVEV (reference sequence). This CDR3 is built from 14 residues. V gave up 8 bases and J gave up 4 bases; unmatched junction bases: 8. The CDR3 sequence is CASWPQGAGYGYTF. The CDR3 DNA reads TGTGCCAGCTGGCCACAGGGGGCTGGCTATGGCTACACCTTC.

This chain joins TRBV6-5 and TRBJ2-3; 9 bases line up with TRBD2. Looked up from germline, CDR1 is MNHEY and CDR2 is SVGAGI. J lost 5 bases, V lost 6 bases, and 9 bases had no gene match. The CDR3 totals 15 residues. The CDR3 is CASRLRGGRRDTQYF. CDR3 DNA sequence: TGTGCCAGCAGGCTGCGGGGGGGCCGTAGAGATACGCAGTATTTT.

This sequence joins TRBV29-1 and TRBJ1-1, with TRBD1 identical over 10 bases. The CDR3 consists of 13 residues. With 5 bases clipped from V and 5 bases from J, the junction kept 5 bases outside the gene matches. Germline values: CDR1 SQVTM, CDR2 ANQGSEA. DNA of the CDR3: TGCAGCGTTAAGACAGGGGGCAGAACTGAAGCTTTCTTT. This translates into CSVKTGGRTEAFF. The entire variable domain, with the rest obtained from reference TRBV29-1 and TRBJ1-1, is as follows: SAVISQKPSRDICQRGTSLTIQCQVDSQVTMMFWYRQQPGQSLTLIATANQGSEATYESGFVIDKFPISRPNLTFSTLTVSNMSPEDSSIYLCSVKTGGRTEAFFGQGTRLTVV.